The 19 T cell receptor beta chains below come from one sample, sequenced in a study of lymphopenia after photon versus proton radiotherapy. Only in-frame clones appear in the TCRdb table, and some are missing; sequencing was by immunoSEQ multiplex PCR. In the table there are 6,000 to 9,000 clones, approximately 93% of which are singletons. The starting material was peripheral blood, obtained from a patient treated with photon-based radiotherapy. The origin of the receptors is a woman between 45 and 65 years old with cholangiocarcinoma.

This clone was seen just once. V usage is TRBV30 and J usage is TRBJ1-1; the D gene is possibly TRBD1 (5 bases). CDR1 and CDR2 (germline): GTSNPN, SVGIG (reference sequence). The V end was cut by 3 bases, the J end by 1 base, with 9 bases between. This CDR3 contains 13 residues. The CDR3: CAWRKGSNTEAFF. The CDR3 DNA is TGTGCCTGGAGAAAGGGGTCGAACACTGAAGCTTTCTTT. Variable domain in full (rest from reference TRBV30 and TRBJ1-1): SQTIHQWPATLVQPVGSPLSLECTVEGTSNPNLYWYRQAAGRGLQLLFYSVGIGQISSEVPQNLSASRPQDRQFILSSKKLLLSDSGFYLCAWRKGSNTEAFFGQGTRLTVV.

Only one count was recorded for this clone. This chain uses TRBV5-6 with TRBJ2-3; TRBD2 agrees at 8 bases. Per the germline V gene, CDR1 is SGHDT and CDR2 is YYEEEE. The CDR3 is made up of 13 amino acids. V was clipped by 2 bases and J by 13 bases; unmatched bases: 9. DNA of the CDR3: TGTGCCAGCAGCTTTGGGACTAGAAGTTTGGAGTATTTT. It yields the protein CASSFGTRSLEYF.

The chain combines TRBV7-9 with TRBJ2-3, with D possibly TRBD2 on 6 matching bases. Germline loops: CDR1 SEHNR, CDR2 FQNEAQ (reference sequence). The CDR3 covers 15 residues. The V end was cut by 3 bases, the J end by 2 bases, with 12 bases between. The CDR3 here is CASSFGGGATDTQYF. The CDR3 bases are TGTGCCAGCAGCTTTGGCGGAGGGGCCACAGATACGCAGTATTTT.

The chain recombines TRBV2 with TRBJ2-2; TRBD1 matches 9 bases. This CDR3 is 14 amino acids long. Looked up from germline, CDR1 is SNHLY and CDR2 is FYNNEI. The CDR3 nucleotides read TGTGCAAGCGCGGGACAGGGTAAAATCGGGGAGCTGTTTTTT. It specifies CASAGQGKIGELFF.

The J gene is TRBJ2-3, the V gene TRBV27, with TRBD2 matching 11 bases. V was pared by 4 bases and J by 6 bases, with 9 bases of the junction left unmatched. Germline V gene lookup returns CDR1 MNHEY and CDR2 SMNVEV (reference sequence). The CDR3 spans 16 residues. The chain's CDR3 is CASSYSLAGGPDTQYF. The CDR3 bases are TGTGCCAGCAGTTACAGCTTAGCGGGGGGGCCCGATACGCAGTATTTT.

This clone was recorded only once. The CDR3 sequence is CASSHRGLGQPQHF. DNA of the CDR3: TGTGCCAGCAGCCACAGGGGGCTCGGTCAGCCCCAGCATTTT. This sequence joins TRBV27 and TRBJ1-5, with 9 bases identical to TRBD1. The CDR3 is made up of 14 amino acids. Trimming at V came to 6 bases and at J to 6 bases, leaving 6 bases not matched to a gene. The germline gives CDR1 MNHEY, CDR2 SMNVEV (reference sequence).

The chain couples TRBV4-1 to TRBJ2-2; no clear D gene. Trimming took off 4 bases at V and 8 bases at J, with 14 bases between the two ends. The V gene's germline CDR1 is MGHRA and CDR2 YSYEKL. This CDR3 is built from 14 residues. The CDR3 sequence is CASSPVQFEGELFF. The CDR3 bases are TGCGCCAGCAGCCCTGTCCAGTTCGAAGGGGAGCTGTTTTTT.

The chain couples TRBV2 to TRBJ1-2; D perhaps matches TRBD1 (6 bases). Trimming left V 11 bases short and J 8 bases short, with 21 bases between. CDR3 length: 13 amino acids. CDR1 is SNHLY and CDR2 is FYNNEI in the germline V gene. CDR3 DNA sequence: TGTGCCTCGGTAACGGGGGCCCAATTAGGCTACACCTTC. Its protein product is CASVTGAQLGYTF.

The chain joins TRBV27 to TRBJ1-1; 9 positions agree with TRBD1. J gave up 2 bases and V 3 bases, and 7 bases lay outside the gene matches. Germline V gene data show CDR1 as MNHEY and CDR2 as SMNVEV (reference sequence). The CDR3 covers 16 residues. The CDR3 nucleotides read TGTGCCAGCAGTTTGGGGACAGGGTTAACCAACACTGAAGCTTTCTTT. Amino acids: CASSLGTGLTNTEAFF.

This chain joins TRBV30 and TRBJ1-5; D unclear. The ends were cut back, 0 bases at V and 5 bases at J, with 11 bases in the middle. This CDR3 region has 14 residues. The germline V gene has CDR1 GTSNPN and CDR2 SVGIG (reference sequence). The CDR3 sequence: CAWSVHSSHQPQHF. The CDR3, as DNA: TGTGCCTGGAGTGTACACAGCTCTCATCAGCCCCAGCATTTT. The complete variable domain, with remaining parts taken from reference TRBV30 and TRBJ1-5, reads SQTIHQWPATLVQPVGSPLSLECTVEGTSNPNLYWYRQAAGRGLQLLFYSVGIGQISSEVPQNLSASRPQDRQFILSSKKLLLSDSGFYLCAWSVHSSHQPQHFGDGTRLSIL.

V and J are TRBV4-3 and TRBJ2-5; D call uncertain. The germline V gene encodes CDR1 LGHNA and CDR2 YSLEER. Trimming took off 3 bases at V and 2 bases at J, with 7 bases between the two ends. The CDR3 contains 13 residues. This CDR3 reads CASSQGLQETQYF. The DNA of the CDR3 is TGCGCCAGCAGCCAGGGCCTTCAAGAGACCCAGTACTTC.

Notes on this clone: A read error may account for a junction end that differs from germline. The chain couples TRBV4-3 to TRBJ2-3; 9 nucleotides agree with TRBD2. The CDR3 is 16 residues long. CDR1 LGHNA and CDR2 YSLEER come from the germline V gene. CDR3 bases: TGCGCCAGCAGCCCCAACCTGCGGGGGGGCACCGATACGCAGTATTTT. This encodes CASSPNLRGGTDTQYF.

V usage is TRBV7-9 and J usage is TRBJ2-7; D may be TRBD2 (5 bases). V was trimmed by 4 bases and J by 4 bases, leaving 17 bases between them. Per germline, CDR1 SEHNR and CDR2 FQNEAQ (reference sequence). This CDR3 is 15 amino acids long. Here the CDR3 reads CASSSTRLSTYEQYF. The CDR3 DNA reads TGTGCCAGCAGCTCCACGAGACTAAGTACTTACGAGCAGTACTTC.

J is TRBJ1-1 and V is TRBV10-1, with 7 bases fitting TRBD1. The CDR3 runs 14 residues. After removal of 2 bases from V and 1 base from J, the junction contained 1 base not matched to a gene. Germline V gene lookup returns CDR1 WNHNN and CDR2 SYGVQD (reference sequence). The CDR3 sequence is CASSEDRANTEAFF. CDR3 sequence (DNA): TGCGCCAGCAGTGAGGACAGGGCGAACACTGAAGCTTTCTTT.

The gene calls are TRBV2 and TRBJ2-6; the D gene is possibly TRBD2 (6 bases). Germline V gene lookup returns CDR1 SNHLY and CDR2 FYNNEI. Trimming shortened V by 3 bases and J by 1 base, and 7 bases separated the two germline ends. CDR3 length: 15 residues. The CDR3, as DNA: TGTGCCAGCAGTGACGGGGGTTCTGGGGCCAACGTCCTGACTTTC. Encoded protein: CASSDGGSGANVLTF.

The chain combines TRBV5-4 with TRBJ2-1; perhaps D is TRBD1 or TRBD2 (5 bases each). Trimming shortened V by 4 bases and J by 6 bases, and 14 bases separated the two germline ends. The CDR3 is 14 residues long. CDR1 and CDR2 from the germline V gene are SGHNT and YYREEE (reference sequence). CDR3 residues: CASSRDQVVNEQFF. The CDR3 DNA reads TGTGCCAGCAGCCGGGACCAAGTAGTCAATGAGCAGTTCTTC.

This chain connects TRBV11-2 to TRBJ1-2; D unclear. This CDR3 is 15 amino acids long. Germline V CDR1 and CDR2: SGHAT, FQNNGV. V was pared by 2 bases and J by 2 bases, with 12 bases between. The CDR3 DNA sequence: TGTGCCAGCAGCTTATGGGAGGGTTGGAACTATGGCTACACCTTC. Protein: CASSLWEGWNYGYTF.

The J gene is TRBJ1-5, the V gene TRBV6-1; perhaps TRBD1 as D (6 bases). Trimming cost V 8 bases and J 2 bases, with 16 bases left between them. Germline V gene sequence: CDR1 MNHNS, CDR2 SASEGT. The length of the CDR3 is 15 residues. Written as DNA, the CDR3 is TGTGCCAGCCAGTCGGGGGCTAATGGCAATCAGCCCCAGCATTTT. It translates to CASQSGANGNQPQHF.

Only one count was recorded for this clone. The rearrangement uses TRBV14 and TRBJ1-2; possible D gene TRBD1, 5 bases. In germline, CDR1 is SGHDN, CDR2 FVKESK. The CDR3 runs to 15 residues. Trimming removed 4 bases at V and 2 bases at J, with 14 bases between. As DNA, the CDR3 is TGTGCCAGCAGCCCCAGGGCAGGCTGGAACTATGGCTACACCTTC. The encoded protein is CASSPRAGWNYGYTF. The whole variable domain, remainder taken from reference TRBV14 and TRBJ1-2, is EAGVTQFPSHSVIEKGQTVTLRCDPISGHDNLYWYRRVMGKEIKFLLHFVKESKQDESGMPNNRFLAERTGGTYSTLKVQPAELEDSGVYFCASSPRAGWNYGYTFGSGTRLTVV.